These T cell receptor beta chains were read from a single sample in a study of T cell responses to AZD1222 COVID-19 vaccine. Generated by immunoSEQ multiplex PCR, the TCRdb table keeps only in-frame clones and is missing some. The top ten clones hold about 4.2% of a sample with 95,000 to 150,000 clones, about 88% of them seen once. The sequencing used peripheral blood, collected on day 0 of AZD1222 vaccination. Receptors originate from an adult in good health. Each CDR3 is given with its conserved first and last residue. Some rows mark clone size as missing; the rest say once, few, many or name a class of expanded clone.

V gene,clone size,CDR3 length,J gene,CDR3 protein
TRBV3-1/TRBV3-2,.,16,TRBJ2-1,CASSQDLRGRGNEQFF
TRBV29-1,.,12,TRBJ1-2,CSVQGPDDGYTF
TRBV10-3,once,14,TRBJ1-5,CAISQDIGNQPQHF
TRBV5-1,.,17,TRBJ2-3,CASSRGLLAGGEDTQYF
TRBV5-4,.,14,TRBJ1-2,CASSLAGPNYGYTF
TRBV14,.,13,TRBJ1-6,CASSSRQESPLHF
TRBV24-1,.,15,TRBJ2-3,CATSGTVSGTDTQYF
TRBV6-5,.,14,TRBJ1-4,CASSSGTSLLKLFF
TRBV10-3,.,14,TRBJ1-1,CAISVVGGKTEAFF
TRBV19,.,13,TRBJ1-1,CASSPQGRTEAFF